A selection of T cell receptor beta chains follows, all from one sample in a study of CD8 T cells in ankylosing spondylitis. A single record per CDR3 protein comes from TCRdb applying MiXCR to the 5' RACE reads. The table shows 340,000 or so distinct CDR3 sequences, with approximately 15% occurring only once. The sample consisted of blood, either unsorted or a sorted T cell fraction (not recorded which). Receptor source: a male donor with ankylosing spondylitis or in good health (not recorded which). Both conserved end residues are trimmed from each CDR3.

j_gene: TRBJ1-3
v_gene: TRBV30
CDR3aa: AWTGGSGNTIY

j_gene: TRBJ1-4
v_gene: TRBV5-1
CDR3aa: ASSPGGGVEKLF

j_gene: TRBJ2-5
v_gene: TRBV4-1
CDR3aa: ASSQGQLHQETQY

j_gene: TRBJ2-2
v_gene: TRBV12-3/TRBV12-4
CDR3aa: ASSWGGAFYDTGELF

j_gene: TRBJ2-1
v_gene: TRBV7-2
CDR3aa: ASSRTKGSSGVGSEQF

j_gene: TRBJ2-7
v_gene: TRBV29-1
CDR3aa: SVTGAYEQY

j_gene: TRBJ2-7
v_gene: TRBV15
CDR3aa: ATSRDWRQGTYEQY

j_gene: TRBJ2-1
v_gene: TRBV7-8
CDR3aa: ASSTGTDVYNEQF

j_gene: TRBJ1-2
v_gene: TRBV12-3/TRBV12-4
CDR3aa: ASSHGLGSYGYT

j_gene: TRBJ2-2
v_gene: TRBV29-1
CDR3aa: SVEGTTGELF

j_gene: TRBJ2-3
v_gene: TRBV5-6
CDR3aa: ASRTGQGMVADTQY

j_gene: TRBJ1-1
v_gene: TRBV27
CDR3aa: ASRRQGLNTEAF

j_gene: TRBJ1-4
v_gene: TRBV11-2
CDR3aa: ASSYLLGTGKTNEKLF

j_gene: TRBJ2-3
v_gene: TRBV5-1
CDR3aa: ASSAGTGVTDTQY

j_gene: TRBJ2-4
v_gene: TRBV7-2
CDR3aa: ASSLGGKNIQY

j_gene: TRBJ2-1
v_gene: TRBV29-1
CDR3aa: SVSDRGTSYNEQF

j_gene: TRBJ2-2
v_gene: TRBV5-6
CDR3aa: ASSLPGARHGELF

j_gene: TRBJ1-2
v_gene: TRBV5-6
CDR3aa: ASSFPAKYDYGYT

j_gene: TRBJ2-5
v_gene: TRBV12-3/TRBV12-4
CDR3aa: ASKSASREGETQY